What follows are 2 T cell receptor beta chains derived from one specimen sequenced in a study of T cell responses to AZD1222 COVID-19 vaccine. The protocol was immunoSEQ multiplex PCR, while the TCRdb copy is restricted to in-frame clones and leaves out a portion. Found here are 150,000 or so clones, 90% of them singletons; the top ten hold about 6%. The source material was peripheral blood, sampled 28 days after the second AZD1222 dose. The receptor source for this set is an adult who received the AZD1222 COVID-19 vaccine.

This clone came up once. J is TRBJ2-1 and V is TRBV7-3; TRBD2 aligns across 13 bases. Germline CDR1 SGHTA, CDR2 FQGTGA. V lost 5 bases to trimming and J lost 9 bases; unmatched junction nucleotides: 10. The CDR3 consists of 16 residues. The CDR3 sequence: CASSPYTSGRAGEQFF. The DNA of the CDR3 is TGTGCCAGCAGCCCCTATACTAGCGGGAGGGCCGGTGAGCAGTTCTTC.

This clone was detected only once. This chain uses TRBV6-1 with TRBJ1-5, with D hard to call. Germline-derived CDR1 and CDR2 are MNHNS and SASEGT. The CDR3 spans 14 residues. Trimming left V 2 bases short and J 3 bases short, with 8 bases between. The CDR3 loop is CASSESRFNQPQHF. The CDR3 nucleotides are TGTGCCAGCAGTGAATCGCGCTTCAATCAGCCCCAGCATTTT.